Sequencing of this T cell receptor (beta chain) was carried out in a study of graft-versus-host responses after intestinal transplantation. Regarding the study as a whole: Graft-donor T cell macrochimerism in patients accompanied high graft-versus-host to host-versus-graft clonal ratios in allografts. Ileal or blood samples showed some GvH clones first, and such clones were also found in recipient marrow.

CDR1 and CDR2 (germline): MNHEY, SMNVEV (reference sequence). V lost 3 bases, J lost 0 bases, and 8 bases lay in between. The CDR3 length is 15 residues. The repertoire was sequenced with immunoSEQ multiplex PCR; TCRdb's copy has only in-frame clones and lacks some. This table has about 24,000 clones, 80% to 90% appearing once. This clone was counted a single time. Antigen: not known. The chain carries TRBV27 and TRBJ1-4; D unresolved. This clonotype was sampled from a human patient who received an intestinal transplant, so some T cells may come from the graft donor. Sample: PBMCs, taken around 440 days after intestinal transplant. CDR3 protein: CASSFLHTTNEKLFF. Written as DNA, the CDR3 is TGTGCCAGCAGTTTCCTCCACACAACTAATGAAAAACTGTTTTTT.